This T cell receptor beta chain was documented in a study of shared clonotypes between healthy human individuals. After removal of 6 bases from V and 7 bases from J, the junction contained 6 bases not matched to a gene. There are 13 residues in the CDR3. Germline values: CDR1 SQVTM, CDR2 ANQGSEA. Clones were sequenced by immunoSEQ multiplex PCR, and TCRdb holds only the in-frame ones, with some missing. This table has a few hundred thousand clones, roughly 80% appearing once. Only one count was recorded for this clone. The receptor's source is a man in his thirties or forties in good health. V is TRBV29-1 and J is TRBJ1-4; 9 bases are shared with TRBD1. Sequenced material: memory CD4+ T cells sorted from blood. Subset in this sample: CD45RA-negative fraction. The CDR3 coding sequence is TGCAGCGTCGAGACAGGGGGGAGTGAAAAACTGTTTTTT. Translated, it gives CSVETGGSEKLFF. Full variable domain (rest looked up from reference TRBV29-1 and TRBJ1-4): SAVISQKPSRDICQRGTSLTIQCQVDSQVTMMFWYRQQPGQSLTLIATANQGSEATYESGFVIDKFPISRPNLTFSTLTVSNMSPEDSSIYLCSVETGGSEKLFFGSGTQLSVL.